This T cell receptor beta chain derives from a study of cytomegalovirus exposure and HLA in healthy donors. The primer mix had 60 Vbeta and 13 Jbeta primers. Profiling relied on immunoSEQ multiplex PCR, and the TCRdb table lists in-frame clones only, not all of them. The sample contains some 130,000 clones, about four fifths of which appear only once. In germline, CDR1 is SGHNT, CDR2 YYREEE (reference sequence). J gave up 2 bases and V 2 bases, and 8 bases lay outside the gene matches. CDR3 length: 16 residues. The rearrangement uses TRBV5-4 and TRBJ2-3, with TRBD1 matching over 7 bases. Sequenced: PBMCs. The source of this sequence is a man aged 25-45 years in good health. This CDR3 reads CASSLPRGQTTDTQYF. DNA of the CDR3: TGTGCCAGCAGCTTACCTCGGGGACAGACCACAGATACGCAGTATTTT.